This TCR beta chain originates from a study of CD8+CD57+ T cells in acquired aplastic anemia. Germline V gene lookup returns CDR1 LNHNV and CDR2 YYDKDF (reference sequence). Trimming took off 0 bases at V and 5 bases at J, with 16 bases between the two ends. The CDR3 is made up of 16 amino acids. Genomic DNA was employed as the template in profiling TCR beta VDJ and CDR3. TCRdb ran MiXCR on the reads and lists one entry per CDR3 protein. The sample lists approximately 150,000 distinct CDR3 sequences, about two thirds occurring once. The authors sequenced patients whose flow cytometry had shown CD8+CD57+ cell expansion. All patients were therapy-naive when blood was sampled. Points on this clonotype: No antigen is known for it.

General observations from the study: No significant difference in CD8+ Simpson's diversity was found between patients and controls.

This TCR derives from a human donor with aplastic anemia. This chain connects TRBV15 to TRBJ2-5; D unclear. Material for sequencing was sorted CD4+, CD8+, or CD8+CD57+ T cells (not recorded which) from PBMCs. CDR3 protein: CATSRDTWGFMETQYF. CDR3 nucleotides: TGTGCCACCAGCAGAGATACCTGGGGATTTATGGAGACCCAGTACTTC.